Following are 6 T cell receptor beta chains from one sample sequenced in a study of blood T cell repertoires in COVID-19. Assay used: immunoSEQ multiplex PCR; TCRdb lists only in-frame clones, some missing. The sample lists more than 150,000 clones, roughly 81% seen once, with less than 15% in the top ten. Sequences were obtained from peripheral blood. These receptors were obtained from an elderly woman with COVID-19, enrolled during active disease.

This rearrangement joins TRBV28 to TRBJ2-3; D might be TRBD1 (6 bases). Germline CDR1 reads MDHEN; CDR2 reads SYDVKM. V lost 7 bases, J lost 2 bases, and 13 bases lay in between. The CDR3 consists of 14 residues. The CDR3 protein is CASTTGYYTDTQYF. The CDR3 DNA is TGTGCCAGCACCACAGGGTATTACACAGATACGCAGTATTTT.

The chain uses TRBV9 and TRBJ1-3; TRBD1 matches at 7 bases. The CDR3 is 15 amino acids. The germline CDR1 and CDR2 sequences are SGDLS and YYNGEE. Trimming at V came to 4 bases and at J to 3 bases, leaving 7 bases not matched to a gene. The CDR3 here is CASSQTGYGGNTIYF. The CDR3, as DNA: TGTGCCAGCAGCCAGACAGGGTACGGTGGAAACACCATATATTTT.

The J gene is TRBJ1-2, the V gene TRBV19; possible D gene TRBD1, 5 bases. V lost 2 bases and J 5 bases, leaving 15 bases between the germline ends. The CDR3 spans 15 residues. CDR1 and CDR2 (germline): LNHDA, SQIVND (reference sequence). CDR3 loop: CASSITDGGYYGYTF. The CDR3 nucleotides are TGTGCCAGTAGTATAACGGACGGGGGTTATTATGGCTACACCTTC.

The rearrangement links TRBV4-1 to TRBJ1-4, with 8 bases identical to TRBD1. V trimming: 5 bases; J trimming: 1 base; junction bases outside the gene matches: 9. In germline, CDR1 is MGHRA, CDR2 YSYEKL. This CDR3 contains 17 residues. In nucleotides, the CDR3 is TGCGCCAGCAGCAAGCAGACAGGGGCGATAACTAATGAAAAACTGTTTTTT. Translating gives CASSKQTGAITNEKLFF.

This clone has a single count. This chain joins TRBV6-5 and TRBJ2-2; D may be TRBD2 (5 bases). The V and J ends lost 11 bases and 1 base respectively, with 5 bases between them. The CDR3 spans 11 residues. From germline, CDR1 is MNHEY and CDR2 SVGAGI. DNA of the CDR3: TGTGCCGCGGGGAACACCGGGGAGCTGTTTTTT. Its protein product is CAAGNTGELFF.

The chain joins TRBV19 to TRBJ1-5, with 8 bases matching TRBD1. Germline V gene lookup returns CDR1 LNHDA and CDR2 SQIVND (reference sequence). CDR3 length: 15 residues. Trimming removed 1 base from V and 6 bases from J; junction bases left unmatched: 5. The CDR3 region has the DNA TGTGCCAGTAGTATAGGCCGACAGGGGAGTCAGCCCCAGCATTTT. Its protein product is CASSIGRQGSQPQHF.